The rows below give T cell receptor beta chains drawn from one sample of a study of radiotherapy plus CTLA-4 blockade in lung cancer. Generated by immunoSEQ multiplex PCR, the TCRdb table keeps only in-frame clones and is missing some. This sample has roughly 93,000 clones, with 82% found just once. The source was peripheral blood, collected from a patient treated with radiotherapy plus ipilimumab. The receptors here all came from a human donor with non-small cell lung cancer who had a partial response to radiotherapy plus ipilimumab. CDR3s include the opening cysteine and the closing phenylalanine or tryptophan. The D gene is left open where the match is weak.

cdr3_aa	j_call	d_call	v_call
CASSLDAGTGELFF	TRBJ2-2	.	TRBV5-1
CASSSPGGGEQYF	TRBJ2-7	.	TRBV27
CASSTLAGGGTQYF	TRBJ2-5	TRBD2	TRBV19
CASSPTAALTDTQYF	TRBJ2-3	.	TRBV10-1
CASSSTGTGGVQYF	TRBJ2-5	TRBD1	TRBV11-2
CASSLSTGQPQHF	TRBJ1-5	.	TRBV27
CASSLDQWGQQYF	TRBJ2-7	.	TRBV11-2
CASSTGQLYNSPLHF	TRBJ1-6	TRBD1	TRBV10-2
CASTANTEAFF	TRBJ1-1	.	TRBV28
CASSFVVSGRAGELFF	TRBJ2-2	TRBD2	TRBV5-1